This TCR beta chain derives from a study of blood T cell repertoires in COVID-19. Across the whole study: PBMCs, B-cell-depleted T cells, or T cells were the source of the cDNA or gDNA that made up the material.

This clone was seen more than once but under ten times. Methods used by the authors: Amplifying reference gene primers gave estimates of nucleated cell counts. Clones were sequenced by immunoSEQ multiplex PCR, and TCRdb holds only the in-frame ones, with some missing. V and J calls and clone size come straight from that table; D and trimming were deduced from the DNA. The sample contains approximately 200,000 clones, 80% to 85% of which appear only once. The germline CDR1 and CDR2 sequences are SEHNR and FQNEAQ (reference sequence). The CDR3 sequence is 15 residues long. V dropped 2 bases and J dropped 5; count of bases not matched to a gene: 8. Participants were placed into cohorts based on the clinical history they reported.

Sequenced: PBMCs or T cells enriched from blood (not recorded which). The receptor was derived from a man between 40 and 49 years old who had recovered from COVID-19. The chain links TRBV7-9 to TRBJ2-5; the match to TRBD1 covers 7 bases. The CDR3 DNA follows: TGTGCCAGCAGCTTACCTACAGGGGTCGGGGAGACCCAGTACTTC. Its translation: CASSLPTGVGETQYF.